A selection of T cell receptor beta chains follows, all from one sample in a study of blood T cell repertoires in COVID-19. The repertoire was sequenced with immunoSEQ multiplex PCR; TCRdb's copy has only in-frame clones and lacks some. The table shows roughly 420,000 clones, with over 75% occurring only once. Sequencing was carried out using PBMCs or T cells enriched from blood (not recorded which). Source of these receptors: a woman aged 25-40 years with acute COVID-19. Each CDR3 is given with its conserved first and last residue. Each record gives: V gene, CDR3 length, clone size, J gene, D gene, CDR3 protein, CDR3 DNA. A D gene is named only where the DNA matches it firmly. Size is omitted from some rows. Given values are once, few, many or a class for expanded clones.

TRBV7-2	16	NA	TRBJ2-2	TRBD1	CASSLMGQGNTGELFF	TGTGCCAGCAGCTTAATGGGACAGGGAAACACCGGGGAGCTGTTTTTT
TRBV5-1	13	NA	TRBJ2-3	NA	CASSLNREGTQYF	TGCGCCAGCAGCTTGAACAGGGAGGGCACGCAGTATTTT
TRBV29-1	12	NA	TRBJ1-2	TRBD1	CSVGTANYGYTF	TGCAGCGTAGGGACAGCGAACTATGGCTACACCTTC
TRBV19	14	NA	TRBJ1-6	NA	CASSIAGAGTPLHF	TGTGCCAGTAGTATTGCAGGGGCTGGGACACCCCTCCACTTT
TRBV20-1	13	few	TRBJ2-7	NA	CSASPGSGDEQYF	TGCAGTGCTAGTCCAGGATCAGGGGACGAGCAGTACTTC
TRBV6-5	13	NA	TRBJ1-6	NA	CASSKGVESPLHF	TGTGCCAGCAGCAAAGGGGTAGAATCACCCCTCCACTTT
TRBV10-3	13	NA	TRBJ2-7	TRBD1	CAISGTGVREQYF	TGTGCCATCAGCGGGACAGGGGTCAGGGAGCAGTACTTC
TRBV19	14	NA	TRBJ1-2	NA	CASKSAQGTYGYTF	TGTGCCAGTAAATCGGCACAGGGAACCTATGGCTACACCTTC
TRBV19	14	once	TRBJ2-3	TRBD2	CASSLQRGSDTQYF	TGTGCCAGTAGTCTTCAGCGGGGTTCAGATACGCAGTATTTT
TRBV6-5	12	once	TRBJ2-7	TRBD1	CAGRDRGYEQYF	TGTGCCGGCCGGGACAGGGGTTACGAGCAGTACTTC
TRBV9	17	NA	TRBJ2-1	TRBD2	CASSVDPGTSAYNEQFF	TGTGCCAGCAGCGTAGACCCCGGGACTAGCGCATACAATGAGCAGTTCTTC
TRBV2	16	NA	TRBJ2-7	TRBD2	CASRNQLAGAAGEQYF	TGTGCCAGCAGGAATCAACTAGCGGGGGCTGCCGGGGAGCAGTACTTC
TRBV7-2	16	NA	TRBJ2-3	TRBD1	CASSFWTGGSTDTQYF	TGTGCCAGCAGCTTCTGGACAGGGGGTAGCACAGATACGCAGTATTTT
TRBV19	17	once	TRBJ1-2	TRBD1	CASSTSGQGRFNYGYTF	TGTGCCAGTAGTACTAGCGGACAGGGAAGGTTTAACTATGGCTACACCTTC
TRBV30	13	NA	TRBJ2-7	NA	CAFQGSVTYEQYF	TGTGCCTTCCAGGGCAGCGTCACCTACGAGCAGTACTTC
TRBV29-1	12	few	TRBJ1-2	TRBD1	CSVETGAHGYTF	TGCAGCGTTGAGACAGGGGCCCATGGCTACACCTTC